This entry describes one TCR beta chain. What it binds is not known. The CDR3 totals 12 residues. These data come from a study of T cells expressing NK-cell markers. Across the whole study: Beta-chain profiling covered CD3+CD56+NKG2C+, CD3+CD56+NKG2C- and CD3+CD56-NKG2C+ sorted subsets. Study-level points and caveats: In several donors, dominant clonotypes made up roughly 28.3-65% of CD3+CD56-NKG2C+ cells. HCMV specificity was not established for the expanded NKG2C+ T cell clones.

The authors generated TCR beta cDNA through 5'RACE template switching with UMIs. TCRdb reanalyzed the 5' RACE reads and collapses them to one entry per CDR3 protein, without DNA. The table counts approximately 440,000 distinct CDR3 sequences; more than 1.4% lies in the top ten. This clonotype was obtained from a woman in her fifties or sixties in good health. The V and J genes are TRBV12-3 or TRBV12-4 and TRBJ2-3; the D call from TCRdb, TRBD1, cannot be confirmed without DNA. Input material: blood T cells: a sorted CD56 or NKG2C T cell subset, CD4+ or CD8+ T cells, or bulk PBMC T cells (not recorded which). The CDR3 here is CASSLKGVAQYF.